The 28 T cell receptor beta chains given below trace back to one sample, sequenced in a study of blood T cell repertoires in COVID-19. The assay was immunoSEQ multiplex PCR, and TCRdb's table has in-frame clones only and misses some. The sample contains about 96,000 clones, 70% to 85% of which appear only once. The sequenced sample consisted of peripheral blood. Source of these receptors: an older woman with acute or convalescent COVID-19.

This clone has a handful of counts. The gene calls are TRBV7-2 and TRBJ1-5; D might be TRBD1 (6 bases). The CDR3 is made up of 15 amino acids. Looked up from germline, CDR1 is SGHTA and CDR2 is FQGNSA. Deletions cut 2 bases from V and 5 bases from J, with 13 bases between. As DNA, the CDR3 is TGTGCCAGCAGCTTAAAAGGGGGAGGGGATCAGCCCCAGCATTTT. Translated, it gives CASSLKGGGDQPQHF.

V usage is TRBV5-1 and J usage is TRBJ1-2; 9 bases align to TRBD1. After removal of 3 bases from V and 8 bases from J, the junction contained 8 bases not matched to a gene. Germline V lookup: CDR1 SGHRS, CDR2 YFSETQ. This CDR3 has 14 residues. The CDR3 loop is CASSSGTGTGGYTF. The CDR3 DNA reads as TGCGCCAGCAGCTCCGGGACAGGGACGGGCGGCTACACCTTC.

V is TRBV5-4 and J is TRBJ2-1; 10 bases map to TRBD2. Unmatched junction bases numbered 5, after V lost 0 bases and J lost 2 bases. Germline CDR1 SGHNT, CDR2 YYREEE (reference sequence). This CDR3 spans 17 amino acids. The chain's CDR3 is CASSLASGGHTYNEQFF. The CDR3 DNA reads TGTGCCAGCAGCTTGGCTAGCGGGGGACATACCTACAATGAGCAGTTCTTC.

V is TRBV28 and J is TRBJ2-7, with 8 bases that match TRBD2. The CDR3 is made up of 14 amino acids. Germline CDR1 and CDR2: MDHEN and SYDVKM. With 4 bases clipped from V and 4 bases from J, the junction kept 6 bases outside the gene matches. The CDR3 loop reads CASSYPGRGYEQYF. Here the CDR3 DNA reads TGTGCCAGCAGTTACCCCGGGAGGGGTTACGAGCAGTACTTC.

This chain uses TRBV5-1 with TRBJ2-2; 7 bases agree with TRBD2. CDR1 and CDR2 from the germline V gene are SGHRS and YFSETQ. Unmatched junction bases numbered 2, after V lost 3 bases and J lost 0 bases. CDR3 length: 15 residues. The CDR3 loop is CASSSTSTNTGELFF. CDR3 bases: TGCGCCAGCAGCTCGACTAGCACGAACACCGGGGAGCTGTTTTTT.

The chain couples TRBV19 to TRBJ1-4; perhaps TRBD1 as D (5 bases). The CDR3 extends over 15 amino acids. Germline V gene lookup returns CDR1 LNHDA and CDR2 SQIVND (reference sequence). Deletions cut 10 bases from V and 6 bases from J, with 21 bases between. The CDR3 loop is CATRVSGSGDEKLFF. The CDR3 DNA follows: TGTGCCACTAGGGTATCAGGGTCCGGTGATGAAAAACTGTTTTTT.

The CDR3 loop is CASSRMILGQSNQPQHF. DNA of the CDR3: TGTGCCAGCAGCCGCATGATCCTTGGACAGAGCAATCAGCCCCAGCATTTT. J is TRBJ1-5 and V is TRBV4-2, with a possible D match to TRBD1 (6 bases). CDR3 length: 17 amino acids. V gave up 4 bases and J gave up 1 base, with 17 bases separating them. Germline V gene data show CDR1 as LGHNA and CDR2 as YNFKEQ.

This chain joins TRBV2 and TRBJ2-3; D is unclear. This CDR3 has 13 amino acids. Germline loops: CDR1 SNHLY, CDR2 FYNNEI. Trimming cost V 2 bases and J 1 base, with 4 bases left between them. The CDR3 spells CASSELGTDTQYF. The DNA of the CDR3 is TGTGCCAGCAGTGAACTAGGCACAGATACGCAGTATTTT.

This clone was counted a few times. This rearrangement joins TRBV5-5 to TRBJ2-7, with 7 positions matching TRBD1. After removal of 1 base from V and 2 bases from J, the junction contained 6 bases not matched to a gene. The CDR3 runs 15 residues. Germline V CDR1 and CDR2: SGHKS, YYEKEE (reference sequence). As DNA, the CDR3 is TGTGCCAGCAGCTTGAGGACGCAGGGGGCCTACGAGCAGTACTTC. This encodes CASSLRTQGAYEQYF.

This sequence joins TRBV9 and TRBJ1-3; tentative D call: TRBD1 (5 bases). Germline CDR1 and CDR2: SGDLS and YYNGEE. Trimming removed 3 bases from V and 0 bases from J, with 10 bases in between. CDR3 length equals 15 residues. The CDR3 DNA follows: TGTGCCAGCAGCGCGGAGGGGATCTCTGGAAACACCATATATTTT. Protein: CASSAEGISGNTIYF.

As regards this clone: Other DNA sequences in this sample translate to the same CDR3. The rearrangement links TRBV5-1 to TRBJ1-4; 8 nucleotides agree with TRBD1. CDR1 SGHRS and CDR2 YFSETQ come from the germline V gene. V shed 0 bases and J 8 bases; nucleotides not matched to a gene: 3. This CDR3 contains 14 residues. The CDR3 DNA follows: TGCGCCAGCAGCTTGGGACAGGGGAGCGAAAAACTGTTTTTT. Translated, it gives CASSLGQGSEKLFF.

The chain combines TRBV7-2 with TRBJ1-6; TRBD1 might be the D (5 bases). Germline lookup yields CDR1 SGHTA and CDR2 FQGNSA. This CDR3 is built from 14 residues. V lost 1 base to trimming and J lost 4 bases, with 5 bases between them. Here the CDR3 reads CASSLDRYNSPLHF. CDR3 coding DNA: TGTGCCAGCAGCTTAGACAGGTATAATTCACCCCTCCACTTT.

V gene TRBV6-5 combines with J gene TRBJ1-2, with a tentative D call TRBD1 (6 bases). Germline V gene sequence: CDR1 MNHEY, CDR2 SVGAGI. This CDR3 has 14 residues. The V gene lost 8 bases and the J gene lost 7 bases, with 20 bases spanning the gap. The CDR3: CASRDTGSWGGYTF. As DNA, the CDR3 is TGTGCCAGCCGAGACACAGGGTCCTGGGGTGGCTACACCTTC.

The chain is built from TRBV5-1 and TRBJ1-1; TRBD1 is a possible D gene (5 bases). CDR1 SGHRS and CDR2 YFSETQ come from the germline V gene. V was clipped by 4 bases and J by 3 bases, with 16 bases between them. This CDR3 is 15 amino acids long. CDR3 amino acids: CASSQRSGLDTEAFF. CDR3 nucleotide sequence: TGCGCCAGCAGCCAACGCTCAGGGTTGGACACTGAAGCTTTCTTT.

The chain couples TRBV7-2 to TRBJ1-2, with D perhaps TRBD1 (5 bases). The CDR3 has 13 residues. Trimming removed 4 bases from V and 2 bases from J, with 8 bases in between. The germline V gene encodes CDR1 SGHTA and CDR2 FQGNSA. DNA of the CDR3: TGTGCCAGCAGCTACGACAGCAACTATGGCTACACCTTC. As protein: CASSYDSNYGYTF.

The V and J genes are TRBV3-1 (or the pseudogene TRBV3-2) and TRBJ2-1; 12 bases match TRBD2. The CDR3 is 14 residues long. In germline, CDR1 is LGHDT, CDR2 YNNKEL (reference sequence). The V gene end was trimmed by 0 bases and the J gene end by 10 bases; junction bases not matched to a gene: 1. DNA for the CDR3: TGTGCCAGCAGCCAAGACACTAGCGGGGGGGAGCAGTTCTTC. Its protein is CASSQDTSGGEQFF.

V usage is TRBV11-2 and J usage is TRBJ2-7, with 10 bases lining up with TRBD1. V lost 4 bases to trimming and J lost 4 bases; unmatched junction nucleotides: 7. CDR1 is SGHAT, CDR2 FQNNGV, per germline. The CDR3 length is 15 residues. The CDR3 here is CASSSRQGAQYEQYF. The CDR3 DNA is TGTGCCAGCAGCTCCAGACAGGGGGCACAATACGAGCAGTACTTC.

The chain links TRBV18 to TRBJ2-6; D remains ambiguous. Trimming removed 8 bases at V and 4 bases at J, with 12 bases between. CDR1 is KGHSH, CDR2 LQKENI, per germline. This CDR3 region has 14 residues. The CDR3 loop reads CASPSGRGANVLTF. CDR3 in DNA: TGTGCCAGCCCGTCCGGCAGGGGGGCCAACGTCCTGACTTTC.

V and J are TRBV30 and TRBJ2-5; tentatively, D is TRBD2 (7 bases). Germline V gene sequence: CDR1 GTSNPN, CDR2 SVGIG (reference sequence). V lost 4 bases and J 4 bases, leaving 19 bases between the germline ends. The CDR3 length is 15 residues. CDR3 sequence: CAWTTRGAGVETQYF. CDR3 bases: TGTGCCTGGACCACCCGGGGGGCGGGGGTAGAGACCCAGTACTTC.

This clone was seen only a few times. V gene TRBV2 combines with J gene TRBJ1-2; D gene ambiguous. V gave up 2 bases and J gave up 4 bases, with 8 bases separating them. CDR3 length equals 13 residues. Germline values: CDR1 SNHLY, CDR2 FYNNEI. Here the CDR3 reads CASSESGPYGYTF. The CDR3 DNA is TGTGCCAGCAGTGAATCTGGGCCCTATGGCTACACCTTC.

The chain employs TRBV24-1 and TRBJ2-3; 10 bases match TRBD2. Trimming took 9 bases from V and 4 from J; bases not matched to a gene: 9. Looked up from germline, CDR1 is KGHDR and CDR2 is SFDVKD. The CDR3 sequence is 15 residues long. DNA of the CDR3: TGTGCCACCGGAGAGCGGGGGGGCCGTTCAGATACGCAGTATTTT. Translation gives CATGERGGRSDTQYF.

The count of this clone is one. This chain's CDR3 is CAWSLGQLNGELFF. The CDR3 DNA sequence: TGTGCCTGGAGTCTGGGGCAGCTGAACGGGGAGCTGTTTTTT. The gene calls are TRBV30 and TRBJ2-2, with D perhaps matching TRBD1 (5 bases). The CDR3 consists of 14 residues. The germline V gene encodes CDR1 GTSNPN and CDR2 SVGIG (reference sequence). Between the trimmed V and J ends, which lost 2 bases and 7 bases, there was a span of 14 bases.

CDR3: CASSPSPEYQETQYF. DNA of the CDR3: TGCGCCAGCAGCCCTAGTCCAGAATACCAAGAGACCCAGTACTTC. The V gene is TRBV4-3, the J gene TRBJ2-5; D is uncertain. The CDR3 runs 15 residues. Germline V CDR1 and CDR2: LGHNA, YSLEER. V was pared by 4 bases and J by 0 bases, with 12 bases between.

V gene TRBV13 combines with J gene TRBJ2-1; tentative D call: TRBD2 (5 bases). Trimming shortened V by 5 bases and J by 4 bases, and 21 bases separated the two germline ends. The germline gives CDR1 PRHDT, CDR2 FYEKMQ (reference sequence). The CDR3 is made up of 17 amino acids. The chain's CDR3 is CASSRGSGVSLYNEQFF. The DNA for the CDR3 is TGTGCCAGCAGCCGAGGGTCCGGGGTTTCCCTATACAATGAGCAGTTCTTC.

The rearrangement joins TRBV19 to TRBJ1-3; the D is unclear. V was shortened by 3 bases and J by 0 bases, with 9 bases between the two germline ends. Germline V gives CDR1 LNHDA, CDR2 SQIVND (reference sequence). CDR3 length: 15 residues. CDR3: CASSMGASSGNTIYF. CDR3 DNA sequence: TGTGCCAGTAGTATGGGAGCCAGCTCTGGAAACACCATATATTTT. Full variable domain (outside the CDR3, taken from reference TRBV19 and TRBJ1-3): DGGITQSPKYLFRKEGQNVTLSCEQNLNHDAMYWYRQDPGQGLRLIYYSQIVNDFQKGDIAEGYSVSREKKESFPLTVTSAQKNPTAFYLCASSMGASSGNTIYFGEGSWLTVV.

This chain uses TRBV6-2 or TRBV6-3 with TRBJ1-5; a weak D match, TRBD1 (5 bases). The CDR3 length is 17 residues. Deletions cut 2 bases from V and 2 bases from J, with 16 bases between. CDR1 is MNHEY and CDR2 is SVGEGT in the germline V gene. For the CDR3, the DNA is TGTGCCAGCAGTTACGGGCCTCAGGGAATGGGCAATCAGCCCCAGCATTTT. As protein: CASSYGPQGMGNQPQHF.

This rearrangement joins TRBV7-3 to TRBJ2-1; 9 bases align to TRBD2. V lost 5 bases to trimming and J lost 3 bases; unmatched junction nucleotides: 11. The CDR3 extends over 17 amino acids. CDR1 SGHTA and CDR2 FQGTGA come from the germline V gene. The CDR3 DNA sequence: TGTGCCAGCAGCCCAACAAAGGCAGCGGGGGGCTACAATGAGCAGTTCTTC. This translates into CASSPTKAAGGYNEQFF.

The chain couples TRBV19 to TRBJ1-6; TRBD1 aligns across 8 bases. CDR1 and CDR2 (germline): LNHDA, SQIVND (reference sequence). Trimming cost V 6 bases and J 8 bases; bases outside gene matches: 3. This CDR3 has 13 amino acids. This CDR3 reads CASRGQGDSPLHF. DNA of the CDR3: TGTGCCAGTAGAGGACAGGGCGATTCACCCCTCCACTTT.